A single sample gave rise to the 8 T cell receptor beta chains below, sequenced in a study of blood T cell repertoires in COVID-19. Profiling relied on immunoSEQ multiplex PCR, and the TCRdb table lists in-frame clones only, not all of them. The repertoire consists of approximately 270,000 clones, with approximately 83% occurring once and the leading ten covering 4.3%. The sequenced material came from PBMCs or T cells enriched from blood (not recorded which). These receptors originate from a woman between 25 and 40 years old who had recovered from COVID-19.

The chain couples TRBV11-2 to TRBJ2-7; D perhaps matches TRBD2 (6 bases). Per the germline V gene, CDR1 is SGHAT and CDR2 is FQNNGV. Trimming removed 1 base at V and 6 bases at J, with 10 bases between. The CDR3 runs 13 residues. The CDR3 nucleotides are TGTGCCAGCAGCTTAGTGGAGGGGACCGAGCAGTACTTC. It translates to CASSLVEGTEQYF.

This clone came up once. The rearrangement uses TRBV30 and TRBJ1-1; 9 nucleotides agree with TRBD1. CDR1 and CDR2 from the germline V gene are GTSNPN and SVGIG (reference sequence). The CDR3 runs 16 residues. J was trimmed by 4 bases and V by 0 bases; bases with no gene match: 9. The CDR3 loop reads CAWSVLQGAWGTEAFF. The CDR3 bases are TGTGCCTGGAGTGTACTACAGGGGGCCTGGGGCACTGAAGCTTTCTTT. The full variable domain, completed using reference TRBV30 and TRBJ1-1, is SQTIHQWPATLVQPVGSPLSLECTVEGTSNPNLYWYRQAAGRGLQLLFYSVGIGQISSEVPQNLSASRPQDRQFILSSKKLLLSDSGFYLCAWSVLQGAWGTEAFFGQGTRLTVV.

The CDR3 DNA reads as TGTGCCAGCAGCTGGACTAGCGGGAGGCCCTACCAGCCCGAGCAGTACTTC. This codes for CASSWTSGRPYQPEQYF. The chain employs TRBV7-2 and TRBJ2-7; TRBD2 matches at 14 bases. The V segment lost 4 bases and the J segment 6 bases; nucleotides outside the gene matches: 11. The CDR3 contains 17 residues. The germline V gene encodes CDR1 SGHTA and CDR2 FQGNSA. Supplemented by reference TRBV7-2 and TRBJ2-7, the full variable domain reads GAGVSQSPSNKVTEKGKDVELRCDPISGHTALYWYRQSLGQGLEFLIYFQGNSAPDKSGLPSDRFSAERTGGSVSTLTIQRTQQEDSAVYLCASSWTSGRPYQPEQYFGPGTRLTVT.

This chain connects TRBV7-2 to TRBJ2-7; a weak D match, TRBD1 (6 bases). This CDR3 comprises 16 residues. V dropped 5 bases and J dropped 0 bases, with 17 bases sitting between them. In germline, CDR1 is SGHTA, CDR2 FQGNSA. The CDR3: CASSPGGRTFSYEQYF. The CDR3 DNA is TGTGCCAGCAGCCCTGGGGGCAGGACCTTCTCCTACGAGCAGTACTTC.

The chain carries TRBV19 and TRBJ1-5; no definite D call. Per germline, CDR1 LNHDA and CDR2 SQIVND (reference sequence). V gave up 3 bases and J gave up 5 bases, with 5 bases separating them. The CDR3 contains 12 residues. CDR3: CASSISYQPQHF. In DNA form, the CDR3 reads TGTGCCAGTAGTATTTCCTATCAGCCCCAGCATTTT.

CDR3 region: CASSPLQRERMYF. The CDR3 DNA reads as TGTGCCAGCTCACCACTCCAGCGGGAGAGGATGTACTTC. The rearrangement uses TRBV18 and TRBJ2-7, with TRBD2 identical over 8 bases. This CDR3 comprises 13 residues. Losses at the gene ends were 1 base for V and 12 bases for J; bases not matched to a gene: 8. Germline V gives CDR1 KGHSH, CDR2 LQKENI.

The rearrangement joins TRBV12-3 or TRBV12-4 to TRBJ1-2; D is possibly TRBD1 (5 bases). The length of the CDR3 is 12 residues. With 4 bases removed from V and 9 bases from J, the gap between germline ends came to 12 bases. CDR3 in DNA: TGTGCCAGCAGTTCCGCAGGGACTAGCTACACCTTC. Amino acid sequence: CASSSAGTSYTF.

This sequence joins TRBV25-1 and TRBJ2-7, with D perhaps TRBD2 (6 bases). With 5 bases removed from V and 4 bases from J, the gap between germline ends came to 18 bases. The CDR3 has 15 amino acids. Germline CDR1 and CDR2: MGHDK and SYGVNS. CDR3 amino acids: CASSSGAGLGYEQYF. The CDR3 bases are TGTGCCAGCAGTTCCGGCGCGGGATTGGGATACGAGCAGTACTTC.